This record covers a single TCR beta chain. This table comes from immunoSEQ multiplex PCR, and its TCRdb copy is limited to in-frame clones, with some not included. The data show around 56,000 clones, approximately 90% seen once. These data come from a study of T cell changes during pregnancy in multiple sclerosis. The clonotype was recovered from a female donor with multiple sclerosis, enrolled in a pregnancy study. Sequences were derived from CD4+ T cells from peripheral blood mononuclear cells, sampled in the third trimester of pregnancy.

CDR3 residues: CASKRGEDRISEAFF. The CDR3, as DNA: TGTGCCAGCAAACGGGGTGAGGATAGGATCTCTGAAGCTTTCTTT. The chain carries TRBV6-1 and TRBJ1-1, with D unresolved. The V gene lost 7 bases and the J gene lost 6 bases, with 21 bases spanning the gap. The CDR3 contains 15 residues. Germline lookup yields CDR1 MNHNS and CDR2 SASEGT.